This TCR beta chain comes out of a study of beta chain features in type 1 diabetes. The whole isolated RNA underwent reverse transcription, so sequencing captured expressed TCRB transcripts. Sequenced naive, central memory and regulatory T cell samples produced an average of around 3.9 million reads. TCRdb's table, derived via immunoSEQ multiplex PCR, lists solely in-frame clones and lacks some. The repertoire holds hundreds of thousands of clones, with roughly a tenth as singletons. Overall study findings and caveats: All four CD4+ subsets of Type 1 diabetes patients contained TCRB CDR3s that were moderately but significantly shorter.

CDR3 length: 14 amino acids. Germline V gene lookup returns CDR1 SEHNR and CDR2 FQNEAQ (reference sequence). After removal of 5 bases from V and 0 bases from J, the junction contained 4 bases not matched to a gene. Via the markers CD45RO/CCR7/CD25/CD127/CD95/CD27, stem cell-like memory, regulatory, central memory and naive CD4+ cells were sorted. With regard to this clone: The antigen is undetermined.

The sequence derives from a man aged 25-45 years with type 1 diabetes. The V call is TRBV7-9, the J call TRBJ2-7; 7 bases are shared with TRBD1. Material for sequencing was central memory CD4+ T cells from blood. For the CDR3, the DNA is TGTGCCAGCAGCAGGGACAGCAACTCCTACGAGCAGTACTTC. Encoded protein: CASSRDSNSYEQYF.